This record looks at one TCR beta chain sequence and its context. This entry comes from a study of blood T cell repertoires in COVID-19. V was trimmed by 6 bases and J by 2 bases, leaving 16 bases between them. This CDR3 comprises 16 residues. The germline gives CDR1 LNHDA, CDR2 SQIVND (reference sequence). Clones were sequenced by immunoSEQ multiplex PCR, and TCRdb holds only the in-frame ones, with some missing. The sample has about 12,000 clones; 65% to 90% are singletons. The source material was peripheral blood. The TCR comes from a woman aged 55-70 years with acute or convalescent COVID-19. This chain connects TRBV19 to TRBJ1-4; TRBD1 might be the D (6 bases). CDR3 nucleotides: TGTGCCAGTAGCGAGGCCGCAGGGGCGACTAATGAAAAACTGTTTTTT. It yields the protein CASSEAAGATNEKLFF.